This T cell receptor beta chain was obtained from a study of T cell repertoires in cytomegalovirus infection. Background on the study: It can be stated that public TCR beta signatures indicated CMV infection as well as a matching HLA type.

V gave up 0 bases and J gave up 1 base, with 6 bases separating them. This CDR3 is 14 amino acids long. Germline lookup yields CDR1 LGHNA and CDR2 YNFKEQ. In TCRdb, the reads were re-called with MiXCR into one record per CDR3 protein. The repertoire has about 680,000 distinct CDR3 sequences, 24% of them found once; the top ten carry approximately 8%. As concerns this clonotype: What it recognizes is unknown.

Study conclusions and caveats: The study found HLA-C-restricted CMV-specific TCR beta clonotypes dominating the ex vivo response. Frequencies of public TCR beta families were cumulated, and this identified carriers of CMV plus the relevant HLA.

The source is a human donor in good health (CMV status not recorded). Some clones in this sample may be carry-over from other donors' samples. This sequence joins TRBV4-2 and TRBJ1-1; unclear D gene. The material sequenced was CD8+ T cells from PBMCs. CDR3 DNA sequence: TGTGCCAGCAGCCAAGAGACCGGGAACACTGAAGCTTTCTTT. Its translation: CASSQETGNTEAFF.